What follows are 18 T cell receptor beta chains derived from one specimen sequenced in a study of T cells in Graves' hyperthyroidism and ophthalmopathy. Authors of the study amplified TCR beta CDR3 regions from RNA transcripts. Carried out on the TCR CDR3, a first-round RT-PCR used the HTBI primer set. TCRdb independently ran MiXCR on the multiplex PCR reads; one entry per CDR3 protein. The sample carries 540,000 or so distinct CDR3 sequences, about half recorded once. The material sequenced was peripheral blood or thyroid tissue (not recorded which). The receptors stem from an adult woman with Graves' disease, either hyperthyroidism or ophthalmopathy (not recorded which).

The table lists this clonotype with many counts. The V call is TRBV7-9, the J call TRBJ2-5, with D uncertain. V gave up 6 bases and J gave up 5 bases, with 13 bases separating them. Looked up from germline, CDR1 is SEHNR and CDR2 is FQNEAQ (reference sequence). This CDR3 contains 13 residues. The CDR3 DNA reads TGTGCCAGCAGTCGATCACCGGCGGAGACCCAGTACTTC. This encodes CASSRSPAETQYF.

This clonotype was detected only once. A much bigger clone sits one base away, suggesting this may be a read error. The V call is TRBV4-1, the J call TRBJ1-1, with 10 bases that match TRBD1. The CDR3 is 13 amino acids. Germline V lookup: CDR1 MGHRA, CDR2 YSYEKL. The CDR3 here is CAGRQGQGYRAFF. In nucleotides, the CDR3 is TGCGCCGGCAGACAGGGACAGGGGTACCGGGCTTTCTTT.

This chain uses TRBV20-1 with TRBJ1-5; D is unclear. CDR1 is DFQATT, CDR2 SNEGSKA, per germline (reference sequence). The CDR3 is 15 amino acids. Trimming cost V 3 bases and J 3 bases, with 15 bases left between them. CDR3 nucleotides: TGCAGTGCTAGTCCCCGCACAGCTCTCAATCAGCCCCAGCATTTT. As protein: CSASPRTALNQPQHF.

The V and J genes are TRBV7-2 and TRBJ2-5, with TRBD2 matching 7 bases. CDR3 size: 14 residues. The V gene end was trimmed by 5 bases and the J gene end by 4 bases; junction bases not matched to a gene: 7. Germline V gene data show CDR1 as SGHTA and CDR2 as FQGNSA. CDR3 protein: CASSQGGAGETQYF. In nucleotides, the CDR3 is TGTGCCAGCAGCCAGGGAGGGGCCGGAGAGACCCAGTACTTC.

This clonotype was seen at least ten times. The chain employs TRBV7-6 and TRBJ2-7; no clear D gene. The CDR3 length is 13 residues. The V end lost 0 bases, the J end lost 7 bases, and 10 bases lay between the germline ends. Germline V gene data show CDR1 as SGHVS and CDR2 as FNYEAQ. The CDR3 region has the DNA TGTGCCAGCAGCTTAGCGGCGCAGGCGGAGCAGTACTTC. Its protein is CASSLAAQAEQYF.

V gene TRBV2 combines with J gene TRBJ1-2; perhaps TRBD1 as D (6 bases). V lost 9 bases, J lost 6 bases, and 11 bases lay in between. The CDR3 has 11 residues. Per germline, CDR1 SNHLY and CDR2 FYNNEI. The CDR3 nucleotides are TGTGCCAGGGGGGGGCTGGATGGCTACACCTTC. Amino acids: CARGGLDGYTF.

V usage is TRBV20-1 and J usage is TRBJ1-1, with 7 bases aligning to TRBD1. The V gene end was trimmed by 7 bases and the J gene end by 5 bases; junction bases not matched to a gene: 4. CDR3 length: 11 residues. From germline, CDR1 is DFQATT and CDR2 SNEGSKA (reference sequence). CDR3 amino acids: CSVTGETEAFF. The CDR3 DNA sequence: TGCAGTGTTACAGGGGAAACTGAAGCTTTCTTT.

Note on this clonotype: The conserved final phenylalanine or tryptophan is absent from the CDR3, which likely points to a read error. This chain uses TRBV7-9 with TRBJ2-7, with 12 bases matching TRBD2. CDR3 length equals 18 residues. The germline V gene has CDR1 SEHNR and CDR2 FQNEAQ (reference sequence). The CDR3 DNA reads TGTGCCAGCAGTTTAGATTCGCGCGGACTAGCGGGGATCTACGAGCAGTACCTC. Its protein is CASSLDSRGLAGIYEQYL.

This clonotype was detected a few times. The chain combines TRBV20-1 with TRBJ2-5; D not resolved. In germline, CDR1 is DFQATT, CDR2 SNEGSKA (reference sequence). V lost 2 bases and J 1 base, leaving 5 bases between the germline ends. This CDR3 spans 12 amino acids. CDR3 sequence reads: CSARHSQETQYF. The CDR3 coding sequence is TGCAGTGCTAGACACAGCCAAGAGACCCAGTACTTC.

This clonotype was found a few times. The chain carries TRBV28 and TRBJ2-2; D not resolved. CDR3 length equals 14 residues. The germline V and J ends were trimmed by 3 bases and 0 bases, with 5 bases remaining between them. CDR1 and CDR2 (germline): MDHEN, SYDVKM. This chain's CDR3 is CASSFTANTGELFF. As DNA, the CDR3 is TGTGCCAGCAGTTTTACGGCGAACACCGGGGAGCTGTTTTTT.

The CDR3 sequence: CASSLGKGQSYGYTF. CDR3 in DNA: TGTGCCAGCAGCTTAGGAAAGGGACAGTCCTATGGCTACACCTTC. The chain links TRBV7-2 to TRBJ1-2; 7 nucleotides align to TRBD1. From germline, CDR1 is SGHTA and CDR2 FQGNSA. This CDR3 is built from 15 residues. After removal of 1 base from V and 4 bases from J, the junction contained 6 bases not matched to a gene.

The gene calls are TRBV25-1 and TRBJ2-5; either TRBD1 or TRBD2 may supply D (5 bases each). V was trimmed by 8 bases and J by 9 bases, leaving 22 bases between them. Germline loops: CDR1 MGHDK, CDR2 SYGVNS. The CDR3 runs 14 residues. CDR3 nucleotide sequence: TGTGCCAGCGGGGGAGACAAACCGGCAATGGCCCAGTACTTC. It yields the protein CASGGDKPAMAQYF.

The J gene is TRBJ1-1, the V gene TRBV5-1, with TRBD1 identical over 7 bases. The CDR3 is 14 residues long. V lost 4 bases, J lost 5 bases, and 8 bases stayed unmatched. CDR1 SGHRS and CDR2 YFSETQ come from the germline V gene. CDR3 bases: TGCGCCAGCAGCGCCTCGACAGGGCGAACTGAAGCTTTCTTT. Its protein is CASSASTGRTEAFF.

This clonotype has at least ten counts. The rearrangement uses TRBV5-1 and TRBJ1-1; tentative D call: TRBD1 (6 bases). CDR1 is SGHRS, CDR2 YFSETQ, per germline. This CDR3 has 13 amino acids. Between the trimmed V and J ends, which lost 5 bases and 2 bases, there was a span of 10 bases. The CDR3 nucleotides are TGCGCCAGCAGGAAGGACAGCAACACTGAAGCTTTCTTT. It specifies CASRKDSNTEAFF.

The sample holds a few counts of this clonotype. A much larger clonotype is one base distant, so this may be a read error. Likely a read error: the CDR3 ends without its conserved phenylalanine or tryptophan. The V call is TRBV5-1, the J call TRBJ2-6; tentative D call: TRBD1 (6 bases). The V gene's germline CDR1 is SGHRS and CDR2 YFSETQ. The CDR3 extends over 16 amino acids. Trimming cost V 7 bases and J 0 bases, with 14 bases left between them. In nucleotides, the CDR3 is TGCGCCAGCTCAGACAGGTTCCTCTCTGGGGCCAACGTCCTGACTTCC. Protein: CASSDRFLSGANVLTS.

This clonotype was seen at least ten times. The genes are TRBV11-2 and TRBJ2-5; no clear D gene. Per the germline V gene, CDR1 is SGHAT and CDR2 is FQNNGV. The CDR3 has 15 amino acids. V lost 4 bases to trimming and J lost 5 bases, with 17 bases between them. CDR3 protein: CASSSSFLEGETQYF. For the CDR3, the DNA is TGTGCCAGCAGCTCGTCGTTCCTCGAAGGGGAGACCCAGTACTTC.

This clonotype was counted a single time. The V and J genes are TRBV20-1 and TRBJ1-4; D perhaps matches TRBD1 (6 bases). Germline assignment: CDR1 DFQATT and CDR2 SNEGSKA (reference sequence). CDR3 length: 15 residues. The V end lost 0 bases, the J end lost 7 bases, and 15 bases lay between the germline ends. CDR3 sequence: CSAREPTGAGEKLFF. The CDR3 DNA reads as TGCAGTGCTAGAGAGCCGACAGGAGCAGGTGAAAAACTGTTTTTT.

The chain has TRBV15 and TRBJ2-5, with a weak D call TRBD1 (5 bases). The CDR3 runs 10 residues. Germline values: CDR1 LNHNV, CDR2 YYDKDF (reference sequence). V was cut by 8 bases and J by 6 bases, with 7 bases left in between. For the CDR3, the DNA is TGTGCCACCGGGGCTCAGACCCAGTACTTC. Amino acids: CATGAQTQYF.